One sample yielded the 9 T cell receptor beta chains listed below, sequenced in a study of vaccination and CD4 T cells after COVID-19. The Oncomine TCR Beta short-read assay was applied to DNA of cultured CD4+ T cells. TCRdb recomputed calls from the PCR reads with MiXCR, one row per CDR3 protein. The repertoire has about 7,100 distinct CDR3 sequences, under 60% of them found once; the top ten carry 30% to 40%. Treatment: approximately nine-day PBMC culture with coronavirus spike peptide pools or control peptides (ViraFEST assay). Investigators obtained the unexposed donor's CD4+ T cells before the COVID-19 pandemic (2011-2018). No antigen is known for these receptors. Sample: CD4+ T cells from blood, cultured in vitro. The source is a human donor in good health.

The chain links TRBV30 to TRBJ1-1, with 8 bases that match TRBD1. Germline CDR1 and CDR2: GTSNPN and SVGIG (reference sequence). The CDR3 contains 14 residues. The V segment lost 3 bases and the J segment 3 bases; nucleotides outside the gene matches: 6. The chain's CDR3 is CAWRPGTGYTEAFF. The CDR3 nucleotides read TGTGCCTGGAGGCCCGGGACAGGCTACACTGAAGCTTTCTTT.

This chain links TRBV18 with TRBJ1-1, with D unresolved. Germline-derived CDR1 and CDR2 are KGHSH and LQKENI. This CDR3 is built from 16 residues. The germline V and J ends were trimmed by 3 bases and 1 base, with 15 bases remaining between them. CDR3 sequence reads: CASSPMVIEGNTEAFF. The CDR3 coding sequence is TGTGCCAGCTCACCCATGGTGATCGAGGGGAACACTGAAGCTTTCTTT.

Only a few counts were recorded for this clonotype. The rearrangement links TRBV20-1 to TRBJ1-1; possibly TRBD1 for D (6 bases). Trimming removed 6 bases from V and 0 bases from J, with 11 bases in between. Germline V gene data show CDR1 as DFQATT and CDR2 as SNEGSKA (reference sequence). The CDR3 is 13 residues long. Written as DNA, the CDR3 is TGCAGTGCCCCTCGACAGGTGAACACTGAAGCTTTCTTT. This translates into CSAPRQVNTEAFF.

The V and J genes are TRBV27 and TRBJ1-1; possibly TRBD1 for D (6 bases). The CDR3 is made up of 14 amino acids. Trimming stripped 1 base from V and 3 bases from J, with 9 bases between. Germline-derived CDR1 and CDR2 are MNHEY and SMNVEV (reference sequence). The CDR3 DNA is TGTGCCAGCAGTTTATGGGGGCCTTACACTGAAGCTTTCTTT. As protein: CASSLWGPYTEAFF.

This clonotype has just a few counts. V is TRBV20-1 and J is TRBJ1-5; 8 bases fit TRBD1. Looked up from germline, CDR1 is DFQATT and CDR2 is SNEGSKA (reference sequence). There are 16 residues in the CDR3. J gave up 7 bases and V 4 bases, and 15 bases lay outside the gene matches. This CDR3 is CSAILRGQGKKQPQHF. CDR3 sequence (DNA): TGCAGTGCTATTCTCAGAGGACAGGGTAAGAAGCAGCCCCAGCATTTT.

The CDR3 nucleotides are TGTGCCAGCAGACTTAATCAGCCCCAGCATTTT. As protein: CASRLNQPQHF. V is TRBV2 and J is TRBJ1-5; D uncertain. The CDR3 runs to 11 residues. The germline V and J ends were trimmed by 6 bases and 4 bases, with 4 bases remaining between them. Germline CDR1 reads SNHLY; CDR2 reads FYNNEI.

The chain recombines TRBV11-1 with TRBJ2-7, with D tentatively TRBD1 or TRBD2 (6 bases each). This CDR3 comprises 15 residues. Trimming cost V 3 bases and J 5 bases, with 17 bases left between them. Germline V lookup: CDR1 SGHAT, CDR2 FQDESV (reference sequence). The CDR3 bases are TGTGCCAGCAGCTTTTCAAAGCGGAGGGGGAACGAGCAGTACTTC. It codes for CASSFSKRRGNEQYF. Together with reference TRBV11-1 and TRBJ2-7, the CDR3 gives the full variable domain: EAEVAQSPRYKITEKSQAVAFWCDPISGHATLYWYRQILGQGPELLVQFQDESVVDDSQLPKDRFSAERLKGVDSTLKIQPAELGDSAMYLCASSFSKRRGNEQYFGPGTRLTVT.

The chain carries TRBV27 and TRBJ1-1; D is possibly TRBD1 (5 bases). CDR3 length: 14 amino acids. The V end lost 8 bases, the J end lost 5 bases, and 18 bases lay between the germline ends. Per the germline V gene, CDR1 is MNHEY and CDR2 is SMNVEV (reference sequence). The CDR3: CASASGGTITEAFF. In DNA, the CDR3 is TGTGCCAGCGCCTCGGGCGGGACTATTACTGAAGCTTTCTTT.

This sequence joins TRBV6-1 and TRBJ1-6; D uncertain. Trimming stripped 7 bases from V and 0 bases from J, with 4 bases between. There are 13 residues in the CDR3. The germline CDR1 and CDR2 sequences are MNHNS and SASEGT. CDR3 sequence reads: CASIGSYNSPLHF. As DNA, the CDR3 is TGTGCCAGCATAGGCTCCTATAATTCACCCCTCCACTTT.